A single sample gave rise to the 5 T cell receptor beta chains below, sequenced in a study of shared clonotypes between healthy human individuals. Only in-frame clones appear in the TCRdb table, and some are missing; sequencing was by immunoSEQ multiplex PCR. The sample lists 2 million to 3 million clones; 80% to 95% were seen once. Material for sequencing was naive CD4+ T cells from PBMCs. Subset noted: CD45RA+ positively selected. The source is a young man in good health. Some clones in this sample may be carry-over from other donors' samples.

This CDR3 is CASGLVLADVTGELFF. The CDR3 DNA is TGTGCTAGTGGTTTGGTACTCGCCGATGTCACCGGGGAGCTGTTTTTT. This sequence joins TRBV12-5 and TRBJ2-2; no definite D call. Germline CDR1 is LGHNT and CDR2 is FRNRAP. The CDR3 spans 16 residues. Between the trimmed V and J ends, which lost 0 bases and 4 bases, there was a span of 12 bases.

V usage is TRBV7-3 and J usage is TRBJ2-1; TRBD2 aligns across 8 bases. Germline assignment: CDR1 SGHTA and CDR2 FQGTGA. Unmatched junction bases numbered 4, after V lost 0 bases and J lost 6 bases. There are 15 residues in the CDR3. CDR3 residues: CASSLTAGAFNEQFF. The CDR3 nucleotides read TGTGCCAGCAGCTTAACAGCGGGAGCATTCAATGAGCAGTTCTTC. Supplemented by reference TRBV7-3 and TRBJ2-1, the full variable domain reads GAGVSQTPSNKVTEKGKYVELRCDPISGHTALYWYRQSLGQGPEFLIYFQGTGAADDSGLPNDRFFAVRPEGSVSTLKIQRTERGDSAVYLCASSLTAGAFNEQFFGPGTRLTVL.

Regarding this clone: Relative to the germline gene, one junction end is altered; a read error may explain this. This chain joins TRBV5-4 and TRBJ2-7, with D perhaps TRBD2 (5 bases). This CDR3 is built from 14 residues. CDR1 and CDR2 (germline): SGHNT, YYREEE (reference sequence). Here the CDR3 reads CASSAAPTRERPDF. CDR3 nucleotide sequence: TGTGCCAGCAGCGCAGCCCCAACTAGGGAACGACCTGACTTC.

The CDR3 DNA is TGTGCCTGGAGTTTCCAGACAGGGGGCCAAGAGACCCAGTACTTC. It is translated as CAWSFQTGGQETQYF. The rearrangement joins TRBV30 to TRBJ2-5; 9 bases are shared with TRBD1. Germline values: CDR1 GTSNPN, CDR2 SVGIG (reference sequence). CDR3 length: 15 amino acids. The ends lost 2 bases at V and 1 base at J; junction bases unmatched: 5.

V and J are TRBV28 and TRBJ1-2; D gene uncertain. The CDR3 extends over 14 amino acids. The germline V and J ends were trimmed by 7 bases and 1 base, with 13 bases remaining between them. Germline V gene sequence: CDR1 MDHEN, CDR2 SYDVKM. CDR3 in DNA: TGTGCCAGCAAATCCCGGACCATTAACTATGGCTACACCTTC. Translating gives CASKSRTINYGYTF.